These 25 T cell receptor beta chains came from one sample sequenced in a study of T cells in women clearing cervical HPV infection (dated by TCRdb to 2017 to 2018). Library creation used the immunoSEQ multiplex PCR assay. TCRdb mirrors the immuneACCESS table, restricted to in-frame sequences. Some clones are absent from its copies; in checked studies, under half trace to an unresolved V gene, and the reason for the others is unknown. This sample's table carries some 33,000 clones. About 8% of the sample lies in the top ten. The sample comprised blood buffy coat. Source of these receptors: a woman aged 18-70 years with a cervical HPV16 infection that either progressed to CIN3+ or cleared (not recorded which).

Remarks on this clone: The read finishes 3 residues shy of the CDR3 end, and the germline J gene is used to complete it. V is TRBV20-1 and J is TRBJ2-3, with TRBD2 matching 10 bases. This CDR3 spans 16 amino acids. The germline V gene has CDR1 DFQATT and CDR2 SNEGSKA (reference sequence). J was trimmed by 1 base and V by 6 bases; bases with no gene match: 10. The chain's CDR3 is CSALDHTSGGTDTQYF. CDR3 DNA (partial): TGCAGTGCGCTTGATCACACTAGCGGGGGCACAGATACG.

Concerning this clone: The read terminates 3 residues ahead of where the CDR3 ends, so the germline J gene completes it. This sequence joins TRBV6-2 or TRBV6-3 and TRBJ1-2, with 9 bases matching TRBD1. The germline gives CDR1 MNHEY, CDR2 SVGEGT. With V trimmed by 6 bases and J by 5 bases, 10 bases remained unmatched. The CDR3 spans 15 residues. Partial CDR3 DNA: TGTGCCAGCAGCTCACCGGGACAGGGATGGTATGGC. This gives the protein CASSSPGQGWYG. The CDR3 reads in full as CASSSPGQGWYGYTF.

The DNA read from the CDR3 is TGTGCCAGTAGTATGTCCGGGGGGGGCAATGAG. Its translation is CASSMSGGGNE. The entire CDR3 is CASSMSGGGNEQFF. The chain recombines TRBV19 with TRBJ2-1; TRBD2 agrees at 8 bases. The CDR3 end is not reached by the read, which stops 3 residues before it; the germline J gene fills it in. The CDR3 length is 14 residues. Germline V gene lookup returns CDR1 LNHDA and CDR2 SQIVND (reference sequence). V dropped 3 bases and J dropped 6; count of bases not matched to a gene: 4.

With respect to this clone: With the read ending 3 residues before the CDR3 end, the germline J gene is used to fill in that end. The rearrangement uses TRBV11-3 and TRBJ2-7, with 12 bases aligning to TRBD2. Germline V gene lookup returns CDR1 SGHNT and CDR2 YENEEA. The V gene end was trimmed by 5 bases and the J gene end by 3 bases; junction bases not matched to a gene: 5. The CDR3 runs 15 residues. This chain's CDR3 is CASSARLAGVYEQYF. CDR3 DNA, as far as it was read: TGTGCCAGCAGCGCCAGACTAGCGGGAGTCTACGAG.

Comments on this clone: The read stops 3 residues short of the end of the CDR3; the missing end is completed from the germline J gene. The gene calls are TRBV7-9 and TRBJ2-1; possibly TRBD1 for D (5 bases). V lost 5 bases, J lost 4 bases, and 12 bases lay in between. CDR1 and CDR2 (germline): SEHNR, FQNEAQ (reference sequence). CDR3 length: 14 amino acids. The CDR3 loop is CASSVIRTYNEQFF. The DNA read from the CDR3 is TGTGCCAGCAGCGTTATTCGGACATACAATGAG.

Points on this clone: The observed sequence ends 3 residues before the CDR3 terminus, with the missing tail filled in from the germline J gene. The V call is TRBV7-3, the J call TRBJ2-2; perhaps TRBD2 as D (5 bases). Deletions cut 3 bases from V and 0 bases from J, with 14 bases between. This CDR3 has 17 amino acids. CDR1 and CDR2 (germline): SGHTA, FQGTGA. This chain's CDR3 is CASSLSRVLANTGELFF. Incomplete CDR3 DNA: TGTGCCAGCAGCTTGTCTCGGGTACTAGCGAACACCGGGGAG.

Note on this clone: The read ends 3 residues before the CDR3 terminus; that terminus is restored from the germline J gene. The rearrangement joins TRBV7-2 to TRBJ2-2; a weak D match, TRBD2 (6 bases). The germline V gene encodes CDR1 SGHTA and CDR2 FQGNSA. CDR3 length: 14 amino acids. Trimming removed 5 bases from V and 5 bases from J, with 12 bases in between. The part of the CDR3 DNA that was read is TGTGCCAGCAGCCCCAAACTAGCAACCGGGGAG. This codes for CASSPKLATGE. The CDR3 reads in full as CASSPKLATGELFF.

A word on this clone: The junction and the germline gene differ at one end; a read error may be behind it. The read halts 3 residues ahead of the CDR3 end, with the missing end drawn from the germline J gene. The chain combines TRBV7-9 with TRBJ1-3; no reliable D call. The CDR3 consists of 13 residues. Germline lookup yields CDR1 SEHNR and CDR2 FQNEAQ (reference sequence). CDR3 protein: CAGSLILGNTIYF. The CDR3 bases that were read are TGTGCCGGCAGCTTGATTCTAGGAAACACC. Drawing the rest from reference TRBV7-9 and TRBJ1-3, the complete variable domain is DTGVSQNPRHKITKRGQNVTFRCDPISEHNRLYWYRQTLGQGPEFLTYFQNEAQLEKSRLLSDRFSAERPKGSFSTLEIQRTEQGDSAMYLCAGSLILGNTIYFGEGSWLTVV.

A remark on this clone: The read comes to an end 3 residues before the CDR3 does, leaving the germline J gene to fill in the end. The J gene is TRBJ2-7, the V gene TRBV10-3; TRBD1 agrees at 9 bases. V trimming: 8 bases; J trimming: 5 bases; junction bases outside the gene matches: 4. Germline CDR1 is ENHRY and CDR2 is SYGVKD. CDR3 length: 12 amino acids. The sequenced part of the CDR3 DNA is TGTGCCATCCGGACAGGGGCGGACGAG. Protein: CAIRTGADE. In full, the CDR3 reads CAIRTGADEQYF.

With respect to this clone: The read comes to an end 3 residues before the CDR3 does, leaving the germline J gene to fill in the end. The chain has TRBV29-1 and TRBJ2-7; D gene ambiguous. Between the trimmed V and J ends, which lost 2 bases and 3 bases, there was a span of 11 bases. This CDR3 is 13 amino acids long. CDR1 and CDR2 from the germline V gene are SQVTM and ANQGSEA. The covered CDR3 bases are TGCAGCGTTGAATTTGCAGGTTTCTACGAG. Translating it yields CSVEFAGFYE. The whole CDR3 sequence is CSVEFAGFYEQYF.

About this clone: Read sequence stops 3 residues before the CDR3 end, and the germline J gene provides the missing end. V is TRBV20-1 and J is TRBJ2-3, with 8 bases matching TRBD1. The germline CDR1 and CDR2 sequences are DFQATT and SNEGSKA (reference sequence). V shed 4 bases, J shed 4 bases, and the junction held 13 bases outside the gene matches. The CDR3 extends over 16 amino acids. CDR3 DNA, as far as it was read: TGCAGTGCTACACGGTCGACAGGGGTAAGACCAGATACG. It is translated as CSATRSTGVRPDT. The full-length CDR3 reads as CSATRSTGVRPDTQYF.

To note about this clone: Read coverage stops 3 residues before the CDR3 terminus; the germline J gene supplies the remainder. V and J are TRBV28 and TRBJ1-2; 8 positions match TRBD1. Germline V CDR1 and CDR2: MDHEN, SYDVKM. There are 13 residues in the CDR3. The CDR3 bases that were read are TGTGCCAGCAGTAAGACACAGGGGGGAGGC. Translation gives CASSKTQGGG. The complete CDR3 protein is CASSKTQGGGYTF.

The CDR3 loop reads CASSHVTSGGIPGELFF. The CDR3 DNA, read in part, is TGTGCCAGCAGCCACGTCACTAGCGGGGGGATTCCGGGGGAG. The genes are TRBV4-2 and TRBJ2-2; TRBD2 matches at 12 bases. The read finishes 3 residues shy of the CDR3 end, and the germline J gene is used to complete it. The length of the CDR3 is 17 residues. The V gene's germline CDR1 is LGHNA and CDR2 YNFKEQ. Unmatched junction bases numbered 10, after V lost 3 bases and J lost 8 bases.

Notes on this clone: The read ends 3 residues early relative to the CDR3; the germline J gene fills the gap. The V gene is TRBV20-1, the J gene TRBJ2-3; D is perhaps TRBD1 (6 bases). Germline assignment: CDR1 DFQATT and CDR2 SNEGSKA (reference sequence). The CDR3 is 14 residues long. Trimming pared 6 bases from V and 1 base from J, leaving 14 bases between. The CDR3 spells CSAIRDTGTDTQYF. The sequenced part of the CDR3 DNA is TGCAGTGCAATCCGGGACACTGGCACAGATACG.

As to this clone: Read coverage stops 3 residues before the CDR3 terminus; the germline J gene supplies the remainder. The chain uses TRBV2 and TRBJ2-1; 12 nucleotides line up with TRBD2. Germline V gene sequence: CDR1 SNHLY, CDR2 FYNNEI. V dropped 6 bases and J dropped 7; count of bases not matched to a gene: 13. This CDR3 has 17 residues. CDR3 in amino acids: CASRADLAGGPGNEQFF. The sequenced part of the CDR3 DNA is TGTGCCAGCAGGGCTGATCTAGCGGGGGGGCCGGGGAATGAG.

With respect to this clone: The read ends 3 residues shy of where the CDR3 ends; the end is completed using the germline J gene. This rearrangement joins TRBV2 to TRBJ2-1, with 8 bases aligning to TRBD2. This CDR3 is built from 15 residues. Germline-derived CDR1 and CDR2 are SNHLY and FYNNEI. V gave up 4 bases and J gave up 4 bases; unmatched junction bases: 6. The sequenced part of the CDR3 DNA is TGTGCCAGCAGTGTATTGAGCGGGAGTTACAATGAG. Its translation is CASSVLSGSYNE. Given in full, the CDR3 is CASSVLSGSYNEQFF.

To note about this clone: The read gets to within 3 residues of the CDR3 end, and the germline J gene fills in the rest. The V and J genes are TRBV19 and TRBJ1-5; D not resolved. CDR3 length: 16 residues. The germline V gene encodes CDR1 LNHDA and CDR2 SQIVND (reference sequence). V was clipped by 3 bases and J by 0 bases, with 12 bases between them. The CDR3 loop reads CASSIPTVYSNQPQHF. CDR3 DNA (partial): TGTGCCAGTAGTATCCCCACGGTCTATAGCAATCAGCCC.

In regard to this clone: The CDR3 goes on 3 residues after the read ends, and that part is filled in from the germline J gene. This chain uses TRBV23-1 with TRBJ2-7; a weak D match, TRBD1 (5 bases). TRBV23-1 is sorted into the ORF group, with uncertain function. Trimming pared 2 bases from V and 0 bases from J, leaving 14 bases between. The CDR3 spans 16 residues. The CDR3 loop reads CASSQAWRDSSYEQYF. Partial CDR3 DNA: TGCGCCAGCAGTCAAGCGTGGCGAGACAGCTCCTACGAG.

Details on this clone: The read ends 3 residues before the CDR3 terminus; that terminus is restored from the germline J gene. V gene TRBV7-2 combines with J gene TRBJ2-7; TRBD2 agrees at 8 bases. The CDR3 runs 13 residues. V shed 5 bases, J shed 4 bases, and the junction held 4 bases outside the gene matches. Germline lookup yields CDR1 SGHTA and CDR2 FQGNSA. CDR3 bases read: TGTGCCAGCAGCGAGGGACTAGGATACGAG. It translates to CASSEGLGYE. The whole CDR3 sequence is CASSEGLGYEQYF.

With regard to this clone: The read terminates 3 residues before the CDR3 end, so the remaining end is supplied by the germline J gene. The V call is TRBV5-1, the J call TRBJ2-1, with D hard to call. The CDR3 sequence is 16 residues long. The V gene's germline CDR1 is SGHRS and CDR2 YFSETQ. Trimming took 0 bases from V and 0 from J, leaving 10 bases between them. The chain's CDR3 is CASSLVASSSYNEQFF. The CDR3 bases that were read are TGCGCCAGCAGCTTGGTAGCCAGTAGCTCCTACAATGAG.

As regards this clone: The read ends 3 residues early relative to the CDR3; the germline J gene fills the gap. The genes are TRBV10-2 and TRBJ1-4; D ambiguous. The germline gives CDR1 WSHSY, CDR2 SAAADI. The CDR3 extends over 16 amino acids. V lost 0 bases to trimming and J lost 4 bases, with 12 bases between them. CDR3 DNA (partial): TGCGCCAGCAGTGAGTCAGCTGAGGGCGTTAATGAAAAA. Translating gives CASSESAEGVNEK. The entire CDR3 protein reads CASSESAEGVNEKLFF.

About this clone itself: Sequencing ends 3 residues short of the CDR3 end; the germline J gene provides the rest. The V and J genes are TRBV20-1 and TRBJ2-2; 14 nucleotides line up with TRBD2. The CDR3 covers 19 residues. V shed 0 bases and J 6 bases; nucleotides not matched to a gene: 12. The germline CDR1 and CDR2 sequences are DFQATT and SNEGSKA (reference sequence). The sequenced part of the CDR3 DNA is TGCAGTGCTAGAGACCCCGGGACTAGCGGGGGACCCTTTCCCGGGGAG. It yields the protein CSARDPGTSGGPFPGE. The CDR3, in full, reads CSARDPGTSGGPFPGELFF.

As regards this clone: The read comes to an end 3 residues before the CDR3 does, leaving the germline J gene to fill in the end. The chain combines TRBV3-1 (or the pseudogene TRBV3-2) with TRBJ1-2; D unresolved. V was trimmed by 3 bases and J by 3 bases, leaving 5 bases between them. This CDR3 spans 12 amino acids. Germline V CDR1 and CDR2: LGHDT, YNNKEL (reference sequence). The CDR3 is CASSHRYYGYTF. The sequenced part of the CDR3 DNA is TGTGCCAGCAGCCACAGGTACTATGGC.

In regard to this clone: The read falls 3 residues short of the CDR3 end, and the missing part is taken from the germline J gene. The chain carries TRBV19 and TRBJ2-4; 7 bases map to TRBD2. In germline, CDR1 is LNHDA, CDR2 SQIVND (reference sequence). Trimming at V came to 4 bases and at J to 7 bases, leaving 10 bases not matched to a gene. This CDR3 has 15 residues. The DNA read from the CDR3 is TGTGCCAGTAGTACCGTGGCGGGAGTGGGTAACATT. The encoded protein is CASSTVAGVGNI. The entire CDR3 protein reads CASSTVAGVGNIQYF.

Concerning this clone: The CDR3 goes on 3 residues after the read ends, and that part is filled in from the germline J gene. This chain uses TRBV20-1 with TRBJ2-7; D may correspond to TRBD1 or TRBD2 (7 bases each). Germline V CDR1 and CDR2: DFQATT, SNEGSKA (reference sequence). V lost 6 bases, J lost 2 bases, and 14 bases lay in between. This CDR3 is built from 13 residues. Incomplete CDR3 DNA: TGCAGTGCGCCCAGCGGGACAGCCTACGAG. This translates into CSAPSGTAYE. The whole CDR3 is CSAPSGTAYEQYF.